Shown below are 29 T cell receptor beta chains from a single sample sequenced in a study of naive and memory T cell subsets. Two oligonucleotides, mixed equimolar, formed the beta constant-region primer covering TRBC1 and TRBC2. The ligated cDNA underwent four PCR rounds using SP2 and nested alpha and beta constant-region primers. In TCRdb, the UMI-ligation and nested PCR reads were re-called with MiXCR into one record per CDR3 protein. The sample carries approximately 17,000 distinct CDR3 sequences, roughly 8.4% recorded once. What was sequenced was central memory CD8+ T cells from blood. The source is a human donor in good health.

This chain uses TRBV6-1 with TRBJ2-2; D perhaps matches TRBD1 (6 bases). In germline, CDR1 is MNHNS, CDR2 SASEGT. The CDR3 is 15 amino acids. V was cut by 5 bases and J by 4 bases, with 14 bases left in between. The CDR3 nucleotides are TGTGCCAGCAGTTTCGTCCAGGGGAGCACCGGGGAGCTGTTTTTT. It is translated as CASSFVQGSTGELFF.

This clonotype turned up a few times. This chain links TRBV2 with TRBJ1-1; the match to TRBD1 covers 8 bases. V shed 6 bases and J 5 bases; nucleotides not matched to a gene: 5. This CDR3 has 13 residues. Per germline, CDR1 SNHLY and CDR2 FYNNEI. The DNA of the CDR3 is TGTGCCAGCAGGCCGGACAGGGCAACTGAAGCTTTCTTT. Translation: CASRPDRATEAFF.

This clonotype came up a few times. J is TRBJ2-3 and V is TRBV15; the match to TRBD1 covers 10 bases. Germline CDR1 and CDR2: LNHNV and YYDKDF (reference sequence). Unmatched junction bases numbered 4, after V lost 8 bases and J lost 5 bases. This CDR3 region has 13 residues. The CDR3 nucleotides read TGTGCCACCCGGGACAGGGGTGGAGATACGCAGTATTTT. Its protein is CATRDRGGDTQYF.

Many counts were recorded for this clonotype. The gene calls are TRBV5-6 and TRBJ2-7, with D perhaps matching TRBD1 or TRBD2 (5 bases each). Germline V lookup: CDR1 SGHDT, CDR2 YYEEEE. The V gene lost 4 bases and the J gene lost 0 bases, with 14 bases spanning the gap. The CDR3 is 15 residues long. The CDR3, as DNA: TGTGCCAGCAGCCCCGGGACCGCGAACTCCTACGAGCAGTACTTC. Translated: CASSPGTANSYEQYF. The variable domain in full, with the rest retrieved from reference TRBV5-6 and TRBJ2-7, is DAGVTQSPTHLIKTRGQQVTLRCSPKSGHDTVSWYQQALGQGPQFIFQYYEEEERQRGNFPDRFSGHQFPNYSSELNVNALLLGDSALYLCASSPGTANSYEQYFGPGTRLTVT.

The CDR3 DNA reads as TGCGCCAGCAGCCAGGCCGAAGGGACAATCTACGAGCAGTACTTC. Its protein is CASSQAEGTIYEQYF. The gene calls are TRBV4-3 and TRBJ2-7; a weak D match, TRBD1 (6 bases). In germline, CDR1 is LGHNA, CDR2 YSLEER. V was pared by 3 bases and J by 3 bases, with 15 bases between. The CDR3 is made up of 15 amino acids.

V and J are TRBV7-2 and TRBJ1-6, with D possibly TRBD1 on 6 matching bases. This CDR3 region has 16 residues. Germline-derived CDR1 and CDR2 are SGHTA and FQGNSA. Trimming cost V 2 bases and J 12 bases, with 20 bases left between them. The CDR3 DNA is TGTGCCAGCAGCTTAATACCGGGACACCCACAGCGACCCCTCCACTTT. As protein: CASSLIPGHPQRPLHF.

This chain joins TRBV13 and TRBJ2-1, with 7 bases fitting TRBD1. The CDR3 runs 14 residues. In germline, CDR1 is PRHDT, CDR2 FYEKMQ (reference sequence). With V trimmed by 8 bases and J by 4 bases, 8 bases remained unmatched. The DNA of the CDR3 is TGTGCCAGCGGCAACAGGGGCCGATACAATGAGCAGTTCTTC. Its translation: CASGNRGRYNEQFF. The variable domain in full, with the rest retrieved from reference TRBV13 and TRBJ2-1, is AAGVIQSPRHLIKEKRETATLKCYPIPRHDTVYWYQQGPGQDPQFLISFYEKMQSDKGSIPDRFSAQQFSDYHSELNMSSLELGDSALYFCASGNRGRYNEQFFGPGTRLTVL.

This clonotype was counted at least ten times. The V call is TRBV19, the J call TRBJ1-2; D unresolved. CDR3 size: 12 residues. Trimming removed 8 bases from V and 8 bases from J, with 15 bases in between. Germline CDR1 and CDR2: LNHDA and SQIVND (reference sequence). CDR3: CASYDGLIGYTF. CDR3 sequence (DNA): TGTGCCAGTTATGACGGTTTGATCGGCTACACCTTC.

This clonotype was picked up many times. The rearrangement uses TRBV28 and TRBJ1-1, with D unresolved. CDR1 MDHEN and CDR2 SYDVKM come from the germline V gene. This CDR3 region has 13 residues. Trimming removed 2 bases at V and 4 bases at J, with 8 bases between. CDR3 DNA sequence: TGTGCCAGCAGTTTAGGACGGCTCACTGAAGCTTTCTTT. Its protein is CASSLGRLTEAFF. Drawing the rest from reference TRBV28 and TRBJ1-1, the complete variable domain is DVKVTQSSRYLVKRTGEKVFLECVQDMDHENMFWYRQDPGLGLRLIYFSYDVKMKEKGDIPEGYSVSREKKERFSLILESASTNQTSMYLCASSLGRLTEAFFGQGTRLTVV.

This clonotype was recorded at least ten times. The chain is built from TRBV7-6 and TRBJ2-3, with D perhaps being TRBD1 or TRBD2 (5 bases each). Germline CDR1 SGHVS, CDR2 FNYEAQ. The V and J ends lost 0 bases and 9 bases respectively, with 10 bases between them. There are 13 residues in the CDR3. In DNA, the CDR3 is TGTGCCAGCAGCTTAGCCGGGAAGGGGACGCAGTATTTT. Residues: CASSLAGKGTQYF.

This clonotype was counted a few times. V and J are TRBV29-1 and TRBJ2-1, with D possibly being TRBD2 (7 bases). Trimming took off 8 bases at V and 1 base at J, with 15 bases between the two ends. CDR3 size: 14 residues. CDR1 is SQVTM and CDR2 is ANQGSEA in the germline V gene. Here the CDR3 DNA reads TGCAGCACGGGGGCTAGCGGTTCCTACAATGAGCAGTTCTTC. Translated, it gives CSTGASGSYNEQFF.

The table lists this clonotype with many counts. The chain uses TRBV14 and TRBJ2-1; TRBD2 is a possible D gene (6 bases). The CDR3 extends over 16 amino acids. V was cut by 0 bases and J by 0 bases, with 9 bases left in between. Germline V gives CDR1 SGHDN, CDR2 FVKESK. The CDR3 DNA follows: TGTGCCAGCAGCCAAGATGCTAGCGACTCCTACAATGAGCAGTTCTTC. The encoded protein is CASSQDASDSYNEQFF.

The V and J genes are TRBV28 and TRBJ1-1; no definite D call. Germline CDR1 and CDR2: MDHEN and SYDVKM. The CDR3 extends over 12 amino acids. Trimming cost V 2 bases and J 7 bases, with 8 bases left between them. The CDR3 sequence is CASSLTAGEAFF. CDR3 coding DNA: TGTGCCAGCAGTTTAACGGCTGGTGAAGCTTTCTTT.

The chain carries TRBV20-1 and TRBJ2-2; TRBD2 is a possible D gene (5 bases). This CDR3 contains 15 residues. Trimming removed 2 bases at V and 6 bases at J, with 16 bases between. From germline, CDR1 is DFQATT and CDR2 SNEGSKA (reference sequence). This CDR3 reads CSARSGNEGAGELFF. The DNA of the CDR3 is TGCAGTGCTAGATCGGGGAATGAAGGCGCCGGGGAGCTGTTTTTT.

The V call is TRBV7-9, the J call TRBJ1-2; D gene ambiguous. The germline V gene encodes CDR1 SEHNR and CDR2 FQNEAQ (reference sequence). This CDR3 is 11 amino acids long. Trimming cost V 1 base and J 7 bases, with 4 bases left between them. CDR3 amino acids: CASSLGGGYTF. Written as DNA, the CDR3 is TGTGCCAGCAGCTTAGGCGGTGGCTACACCTTC.

This clonotype has ten or more counts. This chain links TRBV6-6 with TRBJ2-1, with D unclear. The CDR3 length is 13 residues. Germline values: CDR1 MNHNY, CDR2 SVGAGI (reference sequence). V lost 5 bases and J lost 9, with 14 bases in between. This CDR3 reads CASSKSRYVEQFF. The DNA of the CDR3 is TGTGCCAGCAGTAAAAGTCGGTATGTTGAGCAGTTCTTC.

The J gene is TRBJ2-6, the V gene TRBV19; D unclear. V was cut by 3 bases and J by 1 base, with 7 bases left in between. CDR1 and CDR2 from the germline V gene are LNHDA and SQIVND (reference sequence). The CDR3 has 15 residues. CDR3 in DNA: TGTGCCAGTAGTATTATAGGGTCTGGGGCCAACGTCCTGACTTTC. Protein product: CASSIIGSGANVLTF.

Concerning this clonotype: Given a much more abundant clone one base away, this may be a read error. This rearrangement joins TRBV12-3 or TRBV12-4 to TRBJ1-1; the D gene is possibly TRBD1 (5 bases). Trimming stripped 2 bases from V and 6 bases from J, with 16 bases between. The CDR3 is 15 residues long. CDR3 nucleotides: TGTGCCAGCAGTTTAATTGGAGGTTGGGACGCTGAAGCTTTCTTT. It yields the protein CASSLIGGWDAEAFF.

This clonotype came up many times. The chain carries TRBV14 and TRBJ1-1; D is uncertain. The CDR3 is made up of 15 amino acids. CDR1 SGHDN and CDR2 FVKESK come from the germline V gene. The V end was cut by 1 base, the J end by 1 base, with 10 bases between. DNA of the CDR3: TGTGCCAGCAGCCAAGCCGAATTCCCGAACACTGAAGCTTTCTTT. Translation: CASSQAEFPNTEAFF.

This chain links TRBV7-2 with TRBJ2-5; no definite D call. The length of the CDR3 is 16 residues. V was shortened by 3 bases and J by 4 bases, with 18 bases between the two germline ends. Per germline, CDR1 SGHTA and CDR2 FQGNSA. DNA for the CDR3: TGTGCCAGCAGCTTTTTCGCTGGCGGCCTGGGAGAGACCCAGTACTTC. Amino acids: CASSFFAGGLGETQYF. Filled out from reference TRBV7-2 and TRBJ2-5, the complete variable domain reads GAGVSQSPSNKVTEKGKDVELRCDPISGHTALYWYRQSLGQGLEFLIYFQGNSAPDKSGLPSDRFSAERTGGSVSTLTIQRTQQEDSAVYLCASSFFAGGLGETQYFGPGTRLLVL.

This clonotype was counted ten times or more. CDR3 sequence: CASSAGLDNEQFF. Written as DNA, the CDR3 is TGTGCCAGCAGCGCCGGACTCGACAATGAGCAGTTCTTC. The gene calls are TRBV7-9 and TRBJ2-1, with TRBD2 as a possible D gene (5 bases). The CDR3 length is 13 residues. Trimming cost V 5 bases and J 5 bases, with 10 bases left between them. From germline, CDR1 is SEHNR and CDR2 FQNEAQ (reference sequence). The complete variable domain, with remaining parts taken from reference TRBV7-9 and TRBJ2-1, reads DTGVSQNPRHKITKRGQNVTFRCDPISEHNRLYWYRQTLGQGPEFLTYFQNEAQLEKSRLLSDRFSAERPKGSFSTLEIQRTEQGDSAMYLCASSAGLDNEQFFGPGTRLTVL.

This clonotype was counted between two and nine times. This chain links TRBV29-1 with TRBJ2-5, with 9 bases identical to TRBD2. The CDR3 totals 18 residues. Germline values: CDR1 SQVTM, CDR2 ANQGSEA. The trim removed 6 bases at V and 1 base at J, leaving 18 bases unmatched. The CDR3 nucleotides are TGCAGCGTGGTAGTTAGCGGGAGTAAGAAAGGCGGCCAAGAGACCCAGTACTTC. Protein sequence: CSVVVSGSKKGGQETQYF.

Ten or more counts support this clonotype. The chain recombines TRBV9 with TRBJ1-5, with D possibly being TRBD1 (5 bases). The germline V gene encodes CDR1 SGDLS and CDR2 YYNGEE. The CDR3 sequence is 15 residues long. V was clipped by 0 bases and J by 3 bases, with 10 bases between them. The CDR3 sequence is CASSVGPGINQPQHF. The CDR3 DNA reads as TGTGCCAGCAGCGTAGGCCCAGGGATCAATCAGCCCCAGCATTTT.

This clonotype turned up a few times. The rearrangement joins TRBV14 to TRBJ1-6, with TRBD1 as a possible D gene (5 bases). The CDR3 is made up of 15 amino acids. Trimming stripped 1 base from V and 9 bases from J, with 13 bases between. Germline CDR1 SGHDN, CDR2 FVKESK. The CDR3 is CASSQGQGSISPLHF. The CDR3 DNA reads as TGTGCCAGCAGCCAAGGGCAGGGATCGATTTCACCCCTCCACTTT.

This clonotype was seen a handful of times. The gene calls are TRBV3-1 and TRBJ2-1, with a weak D call TRBD2 (6 bases). CDR1 and CDR2 (germline): LGHDT, YNNKEL (reference sequence). The CDR3 covers 16 residues. V was pared by 1 base and J by 4 bases, with 14 bases between. The CDR3 DNA follows: TGTGCCAGCAGCCAAGCTATGCTAGCGACTTACAATGAGCAGTTCTTC. The encoded protein is CASSQAMLATYNEQFF.

This clonotype showed up just a few times. The chain couples TRBV12-3 or TRBV12-4 to TRBJ2-4, with D unclear. V gave up 3 bases and J gave up 6 bases, with 6 bases separating them. The CDR3 is 12 residues long. The CDR3 region is CASSFGRNIQYF. The CDR3 DNA reads TGTGCCAGCAGTTTTGGTAGAAACATTCAGTACTTC.

The rearrangement joins TRBV6-2 or TRBV6-3 to TRBJ2-3; 12 bases fit TRBD2. The germline CDR1 and CDR2 sequences are MNHEY and SVGEGT. V trimming: 4 bases; J trimming: 6 bases; junction bases outside the gene matches: 5. The CDR3 is 15 residues long. The CDR3 coding sequence is TGTGCCAGCAGTTCGACTAGCGGGAGTTCGGATACGCAGTATTTT. Translated, it gives CASSSTSGSSDTQYF.

This clonotype came up many times. The chain joins TRBV6-2 or TRBV6-3 to TRBJ1-1; the D is unclear. V lost 4 bases to trimming and J lost 2 bases, with 11 bases between them. CDR3 length equals 14 residues. Germline loops: CDR1 MNHEY, CDR2 SVGEGT. In nucleotides, the CDR3 is TGTGCCAGCAGTTTCTCGGACCTTAACACTGAAGCTTTCTTT. Translating gives CASSFSDLNTEAFF.

V usage is TRBV11-1 and J usage is TRBJ2-7; 8 nucleotides agree with TRBD1. Germline V gene sequence: CDR1 SGHAT, CDR2 FQDESV (reference sequence). The CDR3 contains 13 residues. V trimming: 4 bases; J trimming: 5 bases; junction bases outside the gene matches: 4. The CDR3, as DNA: TGTGCCAGCAGCTCGGACAGGGTCCACGAGCAGTACTTC. Residues: CASSSDRVHEQYF.